This paragraph covers one T cell receptor beta chain sequence. The CDR3 spans 16 residues. CDR1 is SEHNR and CDR2 is FQNEAQ in the germline V gene (reference sequence). V was clipped by 4 bases and J by 5 bases, with 20 bases between them. The table came from immunoSEQ multiplex PCR; TCRdb's copy has only in-frame clones and leaves some out. This table holds fewer than 700,000 clones, around nine tenths found once. This sample was taken from a study of shared T cell receptors in the human thymus. The sample was also reused in another study, on human thymus T cells.

Sequencing was performed on thymocytes. The chain carries TRBV7-9 and TRBJ1-2; TRBD1 is a possible D gene (5 bases). The TCR was taken from a boy younger than two with a congenital heart defect. CDR3 bases: TGTGCCAGCAGCTCCCCTCACGCAGCAGGGTATTATGGCTACACCTTC. Translating it yields CASSSPHAAGYYGYTF. Filled out from reference TRBV7-9 and TRBJ1-2, the complete variable domain reads DTGVSQNPRHKITKRGQNVTFRCDPISEHNRLYWYRQTLGQGPEFLTYFQNEAQLEKSRLLSDRFSAERPKGSFSTLEIQRTEQGDSAMYLCASSSPHAAGYYGYTFGSGTRLTVV.